The 3 T cell receptor beta chains given below trace back to one sample, sequenced in a study of blood T cell repertoires in COVID-19. The assay was immunoSEQ multiplex PCR, and TCRdb's table has in-frame clones only and misses some. The sample yields about 130,000 clones, 75% to 90% seen once. The sequenced material came from peripheral blood. These receptors were taken from a woman older than 75 with COVID-19, enrolled during active disease.

V gene TRBV7-2 combines with J gene TRBJ1-3; 7 bases agree with TRBD1. V was clipped by 2 bases and J by 0 bases; unmatched bases: 7. The CDR3 has 17 residues. Germline CDR1 SGHTA, CDR2 FQGNSA. The CDR3 spells CASSLSRTGLSGNTIYF. Written as DNA, the CDR3 is TGTGCCAGCAGCTTAAGCAGGACAGGCCTCTCTGGAAACACCATATATTTT.

The genes are TRBV4-2 and TRBJ2-2, with D tentatively TRBD2 (6 bases). Trimming removed 3 bases at V and 7 bases at J, with 18 bases between. CDR3 length: 16 amino acids. Germline V gene lookup returns CDR1 LGHNA and CDR2 YNFKEQ. CDR3 sequence: CASSQGGELAGGELFF. The CDR3 DNA reads as TGTGCCAGCAGCCAGGGGGGAGAACTAGCTGGCGGGGAGCTGTTTTTT.

J is TRBJ2-1 and V is TRBV11-2; 13 bases are a match to TRBD2. J lost 10 bases, V lost 4 bases, and 16 bases had no gene match. This CDR3 contains 18 residues. The germline gives CDR1 SGHAT, CDR2 FQNNGV. As DNA, the CDR3 is TGTGCCAGCAGCTCACTAGAAAGGGTACTAGCGGGAGGGCCCGAGCAGTTCTTC. As protein: CASSSLERVLAGGPEQFF.